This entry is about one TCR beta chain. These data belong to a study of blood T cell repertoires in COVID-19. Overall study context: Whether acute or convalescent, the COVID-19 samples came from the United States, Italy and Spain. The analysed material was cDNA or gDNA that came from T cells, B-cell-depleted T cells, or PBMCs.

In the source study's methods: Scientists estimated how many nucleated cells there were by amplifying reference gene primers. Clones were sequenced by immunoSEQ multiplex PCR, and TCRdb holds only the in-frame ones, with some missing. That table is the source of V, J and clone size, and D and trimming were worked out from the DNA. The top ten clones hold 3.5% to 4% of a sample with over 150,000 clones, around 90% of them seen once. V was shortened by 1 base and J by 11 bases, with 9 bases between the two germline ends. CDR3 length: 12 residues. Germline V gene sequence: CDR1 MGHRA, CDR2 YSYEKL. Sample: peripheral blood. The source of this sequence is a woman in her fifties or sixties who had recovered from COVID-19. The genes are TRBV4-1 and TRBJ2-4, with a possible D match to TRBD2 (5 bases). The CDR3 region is CASSQVAEVQYF. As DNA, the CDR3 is TGCGCCAGCAGCCAAGTCGCGGAGGTTCAGTACTTC.